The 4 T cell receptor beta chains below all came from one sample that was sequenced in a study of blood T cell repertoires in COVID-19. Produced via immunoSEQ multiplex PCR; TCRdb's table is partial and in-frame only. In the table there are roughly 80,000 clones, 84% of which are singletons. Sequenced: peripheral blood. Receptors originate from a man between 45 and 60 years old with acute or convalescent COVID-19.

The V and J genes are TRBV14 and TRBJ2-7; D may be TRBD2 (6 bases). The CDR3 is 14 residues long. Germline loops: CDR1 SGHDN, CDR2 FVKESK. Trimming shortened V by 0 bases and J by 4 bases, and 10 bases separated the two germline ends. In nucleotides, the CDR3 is TGTGCCAGCAGCCAAGAGATAGCGGTGTACGAGCAGTACTTC. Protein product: CASSQEIAVYEQYF.

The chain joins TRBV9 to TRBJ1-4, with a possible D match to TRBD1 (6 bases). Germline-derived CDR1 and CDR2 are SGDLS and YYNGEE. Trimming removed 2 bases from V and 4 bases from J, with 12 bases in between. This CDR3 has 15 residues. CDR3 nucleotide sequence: TGTGCCAGCAGCGTGCAGGGGCAGAATAATGAAAAACTGTTTTTT. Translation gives CASSVQGQNNEKLFF.

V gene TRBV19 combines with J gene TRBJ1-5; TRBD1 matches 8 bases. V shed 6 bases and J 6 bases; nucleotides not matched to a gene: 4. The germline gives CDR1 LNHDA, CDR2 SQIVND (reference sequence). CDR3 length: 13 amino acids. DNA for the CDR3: TGTGCCAGTAGGGACAGGGAGTCTCAGCCCCAGCATTTT. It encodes CASRDRESQPQHF.

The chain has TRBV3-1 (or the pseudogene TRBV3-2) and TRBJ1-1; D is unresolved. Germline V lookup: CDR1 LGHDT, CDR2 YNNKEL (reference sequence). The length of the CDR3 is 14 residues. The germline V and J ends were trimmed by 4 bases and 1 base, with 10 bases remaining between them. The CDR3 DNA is TGTGCCAGCAGCCTCCGCGACACGAACACTGAAGCTTTCTTT. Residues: CASSLRDTNTEAFF.